The 29 T cell receptor beta chains reported below all come from one sample, sequenced in a study of early stage breast cancer tumors. The table came from immunoSEQ multiplex PCR; TCRdb's copy has only in-frame clones and leaves some out. The sample gives approximately 6,100 clones, roughly four fifths of which show up once; 11% is in the top ten. Source material: normal breast tissue next to the tumor. These receptors originate from a person aged 65 to 79 with breast cancer.

The J gene is TRBJ1-1, the V gene TRBV7-2; tentatively, D is TRBD1 (5 bases). Deletions cut 4 bases from V and 5 bases from J, with 14 bases between. CDR3 length: 14 residues. CDR1 is SGHTA and CDR2 is FQGNSA in the germline V gene. The CDR3 DNA follows: TGTGCCAGCAGCTCCGGTCAGGAGGGGACTGAAGCTTTCTTT. It specifies CASSSGQEGTEAFF.

The CDR3 bases are TGCGCCAGCAGCTTGGGGCAGACAGGGCCCACTGAAGCTTTCTTT. As protein: CASSLGQTGPTEAFF. The chain links TRBV5-1 to TRBJ1-1; 7 bases match TRBD1. J gave up 4 bases and V 0 bases, and 6 bases lay outside the gene matches. Germline V gene sequence: CDR1 SGHRS, CDR2 YFSETQ. The CDR3 totals 15 residues.

In its sample, this clone was seen once. The chain carries TRBV29-1 and TRBJ2-3; the match to TRBD2 covers 8 bases. Germline loops: CDR1 SQVTM, CDR2 ANQGSEA. The CDR3 is 13 amino acids. After removal of 6 bases from V and 5 bases from J, the junction contained 7 bases not matched to a gene. The CDR3 loop is CSVTFSGGDTQYF. CDR3 DNA: TGCAGCGTCACTTTCAGCGGGGGAGATACGCAGTATTTT.

V and J are TRBV29-1 and TRBJ2-2; 8 nucleotides agree with TRBD2. This CDR3 contains 15 residues. The germline CDR1 and CDR2 sequences are SQVTM and ANQGSEA. V gave up 4 bases and J gave up 6 bases; unmatched junction bases: 10. The CDR3 sequence is CSVGSGGAGAGELFF. In nucleotides, the CDR3 is TGCAGCGTTGGGAGCGGGGGCGCAGGGGCCGGGGAGCTGTTTTTT.

The chain combines TRBV7-9 with TRBJ2-7; 11 bases are a match to TRBD1. The trim removed 5 bases at V and 5 bases at J, leaving 5 bases unmatched. Germline-derived CDR1 and CDR2 are SEHNR and FQNEAQ (reference sequence). The CDR3 consists of 14 residues. This CDR3 reads CASSRTGGNNEQYF. In DNA, the CDR3 is TGTGCCAGCAGCCGGACAGGGGGCAATAACGAGCAGTACTTC.

V usage is TRBV7-8 and J usage is TRBJ1-5, with 8 bases fitting TRBD1. Germline lookup yields CDR1 SGHVS and CDR2 FQNEAQ. Trimming cost V 5 bases and J 8 bases; bases outside gene matches: 11. The CDR3 spans 15 residues. The CDR3 DNA follows: TGTGCCAGCAGCCGGACAGGGACTTTGGGGGAGCCCCAGCATTTT. Translating it yields CASSRTGTLGEPQHF.

The chain is built from TRBV25-1 and TRBJ1-2; tentative D call: TRBD1 (5 bases). The CDR3 runs to 16 residues. The germline V gene encodes CDR1 MGHDK and CDR2 SYGVNS. Trimming pared 1 base from V and 4 bases from J, leaving 16 bases between. CDR3 DNA sequence: TGTGCCAGCAGTGAATGGGTGACAGTTGCCGGCTATGGCTACACCTTC. The encoded protein is CASSEWVTVAGYGYTF.

The CDR3 DNA is TGCGCCAGCAGCCAAGAAGTCTCTTTCGAGCAGGGCCGATCACCCCTCCACTTT. This translates into CASSQEVSFEQGRSPLHF. This chain links TRBV4-3 with TRBJ1-6, with D possibly being TRBD1 (5 bases). This CDR3 spans 18 amino acids. The V end was cut by 0 bases, the J end by 10 bases, with 22 bases between. Germline assignment: CDR1 LGHNA and CDR2 YSLEER.

The gene calls are TRBV18 and TRBJ2-3, with 8 positions matching TRBD1. Germline V gene lookup returns CDR1 KGHSH and CDR2 LQKENI. The CDR3 is 15 amino acids. J lost 3 bases, V lost 3 bases, and 5 bases had no gene match. The CDR3 nucleotides read TGTGCCAGCTCACCTGAGGACAGGGAAACAGATACGCAGTATTTT. Translating gives CASSPEDRETDTQYF.

About this clone itself: This CDR3 is also generated by other DNA sequences in the sample. The V gene is TRBV30, the J gene TRBJ1-1; 8 positions agree with TRBD1. Per germline, CDR1 GTSNPN and CDR2 SVGIG (reference sequence). The CDR3 sequence is 15 residues long. The J segment lost 6 bases and the V segment lost 0 bases, leaving 9 bases of the junction unmatched. This chain's CDR3 is CAWSVLAGGASEAFF. CDR3 nucleotides: TGTGCCTGGAGTGTACTTGCAGGGGGCGCGTCTGAAGCTTTCTTT.

The rearrangement uses TRBV6-5 and TRBJ1-2; TRBD1 matches 8 bases. Trimming removed 4 bases from V and 5 bases from J; junction bases left unmatched: 3. The CDR3 has 13 amino acids. CDR1 and CDR2 (germline): MNHEY, SVGAGI. The CDR3 reads CASSLGTGYGYTF. The CDR3 DNA is TGTGCCAGCAGTTTAGGGACAGGTTATGGCTACACCTTC.

CDR3 residues: CASSSYTGGNGNTIYF. DNA of the CDR3: TGTGCCAGCAGCTCGTATACAGGTGGAAATGGAAACACCATATATTTT. The chain links TRBV5-5 to TRBJ1-3, with D possibly TRBD1 on 5 matching bases. From germline, CDR1 is SGHKS and CDR2 YYEKEE (reference sequence). This CDR3 is built from 16 residues. The V end was cut by 3 bases, the J end by 3 bases, with 16 bases between.

The chain combines TRBV7-9 with TRBJ1-1, with 8 bases fitting TRBD1. From germline, CDR1 is SEHNR and CDR2 FQNEAQ (reference sequence). V shed 4 bases, J shed 9 bases, and the junction held 19 bases outside the gene matches. The CDR3 length is 17 residues. The CDR3 DNA follows: TGTGCCAGCAGCTCCACAGGGGGGCTAGACTTAAGGCCCCAAGCTTTCTTT. As protein: CASSSTGGLDLRPQAFF.

The chain carries TRBV7-6 and TRBJ2-3; TRBD2 matches at 12 bases. Germline CDR1 reads SGHVS; CDR2 reads FNYEAQ. The V segment lost 5 bases and the J segment 2 bases; nucleotides outside the gene matches: 11. The CDR3 spans 18 residues. The CDR3 DNA reads TGTGCCAGCAGCACCTCCCTAGCGGGAGGGTTACTCACAGATACGCAGTATTTT. Protein sequence: CASSTSLAGGLLTDTQYF.

The J gene is TRBJ1-2, the V gene TRBV15, with D hard to call. Between the trimmed V and J ends, which lost 0 bases and 3 bases, there was a span of 5 bases. Germline V gives CDR1 LNHNV, CDR2 YYDKDF (reference sequence). The CDR3 length is 13 residues. This CDR3 reads CATSRDSDYGYTF. The DNA of the CDR3 is TGTGCCACCAGCAGAGATAGCGACTATGGCTACACCTTC.

The genes are TRBV7-2 and TRBJ1-6, with TRBD1 identical over 9 bases. The V gene end was trimmed by 4 bases and the J gene end by 8 bases; junction bases not matched to a gene: 6. There are 15 residues in the CDR3. Germline lookup yields CDR1 SGHTA and CDR2 FQGNSA. DNA for the CDR3: TGTGCCAGCAGCTGGGAGGGACAGGGATATTCACCCCTCCACTTT. This translates into CASSWEGQGYSPLHF.

The chain employs TRBV5-1 and TRBJ2-2; a weak D match, TRBD2 (6 bases). The ends were cut back, 0 bases at V and 4 bases at J, with 13 bases in the middle. This CDR3 spans 16 amino acids. Germline-derived CDR1 and CDR2 are SGHRS and YFSETQ. DNA of the CDR3: TGCGCCAGCAGCTTGGATGGGACTGCGAGCACCGGGGAGCTGTTTTTT. Translating gives CASSLDGTASTGELFF.

This chain uses TRBV4-1 with TRBJ2-3, with 14 positions matching TRBD2. Germline V gene sequence: CDR1 MGHRA, CDR2 YSYEKL. V lost 4 bases and J lost 0; bases outside the gene matches: 15. The CDR3 contains 21 residues. CDR3 nucleotide sequence: TGCGCCAGCAGCCTCAGAAGGGGACTAGCGGGGGCCGGATTTAGCACAGATACGCAGTATTTT. It yields the protein CASSLRRGLAGAGFSTDTQYF.

The V gene is TRBV7-6, the J gene TRBJ1-6; D is unresolved. The germline V gene encodes CDR1 SGHVS and CDR2 FNYEAQ. Trimming pared 0 bases from V and 10 bases from J, leaving 16 bases between. The length of the CDR3 is 16 residues. CDR3 sequence reads: CASSLAEDKRNSPLHF. The DNA of the CDR3 is TGTGCCAGCAGCTTAGCGGAAGACAAAAGAAACTCACCCCTCCACTTT.

The V call is TRBV5-4, the J call TRBJ2-7; 9 bases match TRBD1. The germline V gene encodes CDR1 SGHNT and CDR2 YYREEE (reference sequence). V shed 5 bases and J 5 bases; nucleotides not matched to a gene: 11. The CDR3 is 15 residues long. CDR3 protein: CASRSRQGGVNEQYF. CDR3 DNA sequence: TGTGCCAGCAGATCCCGACAGGGGGGGGTGAACGAGCAGTACTTC.

By its share, this clone is medium-sized. The chain has TRBV18 and TRBJ2-3, with TRBD1 matching 8 bases. CDR3 length equals 13 residues. V shed 0 bases, J shed 14 bases, and the junction held 7 bases outside the gene matches. Germline V CDR1 and CDR2: KGHSH, LQKENI. The CDR3 coding sequence is TGTGCCAGCTCACCACCGATTGGACAGGGATGGTATTTT. This encodes CASSPPIGQGWYF.

The chain employs TRBV6-6 and TRBJ1-1; the D gene is possibly TRBD1 (5 bases). Germline CDR1 reads MNHNY; CDR2 reads SVGAGI (reference sequence). This CDR3 has 14 amino acids. Trimming left V 1 base short and J 1 base short, with 7 bases between. This CDR3 reads CASSYFTGNTEAFF. In DNA, the CDR3 is TGTGCCAGCAGTTACTTTACAGGGAACACTGAAGCTTTCTTT.

The chain is built from TRBV5-6 and TRBJ1-1; no firm D call. CDR3 size: 15 residues. The V gene lost 1 base and the J gene lost 0 bases, with 10 bases spanning the gap. From germline, CDR1 is SGHDT and CDR2 YYEEEE. In DNA, the CDR3 is TGTGCCAGCAGCTTGTTTGAACAATTGAACACTGAAGCTTTCTTT. This sequence encodes CASSLFEQLNTEAFF.

For the CDR3, the DNA is TGTGCCAGCAGCCTCGGGGCAGGGGACACCGGGGAGCTGTTTTTT. Translation: CASSLGAGDTGELFF. The chain carries TRBV5-5 and TRBJ2-2; maybe TRBD1 (6 bases). Trimming removed 4 bases from V and 3 bases from J, with 13 bases in between. From germline, CDR1 is SGHKS and CDR2 YYEKEE (reference sequence). The CDR3 consists of 15 residues.

The chain is built from TRBV19 and TRBJ2-1; 7 bases are a match to TRBD2. V lost 6 bases, J lost 3 bases, and 5 bases stayed unmatched. This CDR3 is built from 14 residues. The germline V gene has CDR1 LNHDA and CDR2 SQIVND (reference sequence). CDR3: CASRVAGFYNEQFF. The CDR3 DNA reads as TGTGCCAGTAGGGTAGCGGGCTTCTACAATGAGCAGTTCTTC.

The J gene is TRBJ1-2, the V gene TRBV11-2; D unclear. V was trimmed by 5 bases and J by 4 bases, leaving 17 bases between them. The CDR3 contains 15 residues. Germline CDR1 is SGHAT and CDR2 is FQNNGV. The CDR3 DNA reads as TGTGCCAGCAGCCCCGACATGGGTTCCTTCTATGGCTACACCTTC. Translated, it gives CASSPDMGSFYGYTF. Full variable domain (missing parts from reference TRBV11-2 and TRBJ1-2): EAGVAQSPRYKIIEKRQSVAFWCNPISGHATLYWYQQILGQGPKLLIQFQNNGVVDDSQLPKDRFSAERLKGVDSTLKIQPAKLEDSAVYLCASSPDMGSFYGYTFGSGTRLTVV.

The chain carries TRBV27 and TRBJ1-2; possible D gene TRBD1, 5 bases. The CDR3 contains 13 residues. The V and J ends lost 6 bases and 2 bases respectively, with 10 bases between them. Germline CDR1 MNHEY, CDR2 SMNVEV (reference sequence). The CDR3 loop reads CASSWTRNYGYTF. CDR3 bases: TGTGCCAGCAGCTGGACAAGAAACTATGGCTACACCTTC.

V is TRBV19 and J is TRBJ2-7; 15 nucleotides match TRBD2. The germline V gene has CDR1 LNHDA and CDR2 SQIVND (reference sequence). V was clipped by 5 bases and J by 4 bases; unmatched bases: 6. The CDR3 runs to 16 residues. CDR3 amino acids: CASSDSGTSGRYEQYF. CDR3 sequence (DNA): TGTGCCAGTAGTGACTCCGGGACTAGCGGGAGGTACGAGCAGTACTTC.

The V call is TRBV5-1, the J call TRBJ2-1; TRBD2 might be the D (6 bases). The CDR3 sequence is 14 residues long. Per germline, CDR1 SGHRS and CDR2 YFSETQ. Trimming took off 0 bases at V and 4 bases at J, with 8 bases between the two ends. The CDR3 DNA reads TGCGCCAGCAGCTTGGTACTAGCTTACAATGAGCAGTTCTTC. It is translated as CASSLVLAYNEQFF.